Shown below are 9 T cell receptor beta chains from a single sample sequenced in a study of regulatory T cells in long-lasting Graves disease. Time point specified: newly diagnosed GD, antithyroid drugs for less than 3 months. PBMC RNA served as the TCR library source. The TCR beta library used iRepertoire HTBI primers with Arm-PCR amplification of CDR3. TCRdb recomputed calls from the multiplex PCR reads with MiXCR, one row per CDR3 protein. The sample lists under 300,000 distinct CDR3 sequences; 20% to 25% were seen once. This sample comprised peripheral blood mononuclear cells (PBMCs), obtained at new diagnosis, from a patient treated with antithyroid drugs. These receptors were collected from a female donor with Graves disease.

This clonotype occurred many times. V and J are TRBV3-1 and TRBJ2-5; 9 bases fit TRBD1. V lost 6 bases, J lost 1 base, and 0 bases stayed unmatched. There are 13 residues in the CDR3. Germline loops: CDR1 LGHDT, CDR2 YNNKEL (reference sequence). The CDR3 loop reads CASRQGAQETQYF. The CDR3 DNA reads as TGTGCCAGCAGACAGGGGGCCCAAGAGACCCAGTACTTC.

This clonotype was counted many times. V and J are TRBV6-1 and TRBJ2-7, with 8 nucleotides matching TRBD1. CDR1 and CDR2 from the germline V gene are MNHNS and SASEGT. The CDR3 runs to 16 residues. V gave up 6 bases and J gave up 1 base; unmatched junction bases: 11. This chain's CDR3 is CASSPGQGLSSYEQYF. For the CDR3, the DNA is TGTGCCAGCAGCCCCGGACAGGGACTCAGTTCCTACGAGCAGTACTTC.

This clonotype has only a few counts. A much larger clone differs by one base, so this may be a read error. The V and J genes are TRBV2 and TRBJ1-2, with D possibly TRBD1 on 6 matching bases. CDR3 length: 15 amino acids. Trimming stripped 4 bases from V and 6 bases from J, with 18 bases between. The germline V gene has CDR1 SNHLY and CDR2 FYNNEI. The CDR3 region is CASSGGRGPRDGYTF. DNA of the CDR3: TGTGCCAGCAGTGGGGGACGGGGGCCGCGGGATGGCTACACCTTC.

This clonotype was seen ten or more times. This chain connects TRBV11-2 to TRBJ2-5; D possibly corresponds to TRBD1 (5 bases). Trimming pared 5 bases from V and 0 bases from J, leaving 10 bases between. Looked up from germline, CDR1 is SGHAT and CDR2 is FQNNGV. This CDR3 contains 14 residues. The CDR3 DNA follows: TGTGCCAGCAGCCCCGGACACCACCAAGAGACCCAGTACTTC. Protein sequence: CASSPGHHQETQYF.

This clonotype was picked up many times. The J gene is TRBJ2-1, the V gene TRBV25-1; D uncertain. V lost 4 bases and J 11 bases, leaving 18 bases between the germline ends. Germline values: CDR1 MGHDK, CDR2 SYGVNS. This CDR3 comprises 14 residues. CDR3 sequence reads: CASSAQPGEAKQFF. CDR3 sequence (DNA): TGTGCCAGCAGTGCCCAACCCGGTGAAGCTAAGCAGTTCTTC. The whole variable domain, remainder taken from reference TRBV25-1 and TRBJ2-1, is EADIYQTPRYLVIGTGKKITLECSQTMGHDKMYWYQQDPGMELHLIHYSYGVNSTEKGDLSSESTVSRIRTEHFPLTLESARPSHTSQYLCASSAQPGEAKQFFGPGTRLTVL.

This clonotype was observed many times. The chain employs TRBV7-3 and TRBJ1-2; 7 nucleotides agree with TRBD1. V shed 5 bases, J shed 4 bases, and the junction held 7 bases outside the gene matches. The CDR3 covers 14 residues. Germline V gene sequence: CDR1 SGHTA, CDR2 FQGTGA. CDR3 loop: CASSPRAGGYGYTF. CDR3 coding DNA: TGTGCCAGCAGCCCGCGGGCAGGGGGCTATGGCTACACCTTC.

This clonotype was seen repeatedly, ten times or more. The chain carries TRBV20-1 and TRBJ2-5, with TRBD2 identical over 7 bases. The germline V gene encodes CDR1 DFQATT and CDR2 SNEGSKA (reference sequence). The CDR3 extends over 11 amino acids. CDR3 amino acids: CGGGDRKAQYF. The CDR3, as DNA: TGCGGGGGGGGGGATCGGAAGGCCCAGTACTTC.

The sample holds many counts of this clonotype. This chain links TRBV6-2 or TRBV6-3 with TRBJ1-5; D unclear. This CDR3 has 14 residues. Trimming removed 3 bases from V and 3 bases from J, with 9 bases in between. The germline gives CDR1 MNHEY, CDR2 SVGEGT. The CDR3 sequence: CASSYFEYNQPQHF. CDR3 sequence (DNA): TGTGCCAGCAGTTATTTTGAGTACAATCAGCCCCAGCATTTT.

This clonotype appeared many times. This sequence joins TRBV5-1 and TRBJ2-1; TRBD2 matches at 8 bases. Germline trimming cut 4 bases from V and 4 bases from J; bases unmatched to any gene: 10. CDR1 and CDR2 from the germline V gene are SGHRS and YFSETQ. This CDR3 has 16 residues. CDR3 amino acids: CASSAISGTPYNEQFF. DNA for the CDR3: TGCGCCAGCAGCGCGATTAGCGGGACCCCGTACAATGAGCAGTTCTTC.